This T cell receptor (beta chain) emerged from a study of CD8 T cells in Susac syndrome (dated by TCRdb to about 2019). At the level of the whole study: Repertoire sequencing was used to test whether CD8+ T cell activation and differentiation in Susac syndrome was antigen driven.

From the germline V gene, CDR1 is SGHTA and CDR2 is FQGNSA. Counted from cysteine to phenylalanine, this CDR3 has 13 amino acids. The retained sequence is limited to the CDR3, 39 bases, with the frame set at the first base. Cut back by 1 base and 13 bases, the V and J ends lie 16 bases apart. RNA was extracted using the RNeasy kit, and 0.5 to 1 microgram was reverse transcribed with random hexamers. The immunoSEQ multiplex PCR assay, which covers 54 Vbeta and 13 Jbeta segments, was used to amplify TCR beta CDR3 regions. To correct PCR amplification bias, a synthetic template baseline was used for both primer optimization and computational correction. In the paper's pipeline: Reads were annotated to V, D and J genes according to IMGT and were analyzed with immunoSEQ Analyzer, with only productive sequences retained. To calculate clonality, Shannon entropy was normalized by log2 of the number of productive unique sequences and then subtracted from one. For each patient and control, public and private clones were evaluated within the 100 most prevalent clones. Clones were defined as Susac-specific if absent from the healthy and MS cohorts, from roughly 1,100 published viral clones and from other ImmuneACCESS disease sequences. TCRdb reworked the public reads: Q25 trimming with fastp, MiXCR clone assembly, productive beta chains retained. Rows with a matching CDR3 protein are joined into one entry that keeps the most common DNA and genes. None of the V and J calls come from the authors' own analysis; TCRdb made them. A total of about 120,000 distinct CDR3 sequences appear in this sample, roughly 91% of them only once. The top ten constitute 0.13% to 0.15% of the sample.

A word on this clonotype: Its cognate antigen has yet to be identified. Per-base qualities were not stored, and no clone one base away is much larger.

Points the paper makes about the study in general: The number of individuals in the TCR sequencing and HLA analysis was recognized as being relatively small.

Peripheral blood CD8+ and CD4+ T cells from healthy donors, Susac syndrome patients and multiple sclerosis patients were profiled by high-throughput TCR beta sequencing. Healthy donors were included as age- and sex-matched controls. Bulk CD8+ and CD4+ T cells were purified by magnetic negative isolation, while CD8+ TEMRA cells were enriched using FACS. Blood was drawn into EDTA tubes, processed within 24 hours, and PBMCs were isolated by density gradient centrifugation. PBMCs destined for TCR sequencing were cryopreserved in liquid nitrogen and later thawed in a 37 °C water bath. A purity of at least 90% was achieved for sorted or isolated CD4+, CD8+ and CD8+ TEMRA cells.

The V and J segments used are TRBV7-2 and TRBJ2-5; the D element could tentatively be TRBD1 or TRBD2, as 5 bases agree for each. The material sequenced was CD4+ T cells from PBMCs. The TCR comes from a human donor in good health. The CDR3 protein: CASSLVRGQGPYF. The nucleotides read TGTGCCAGCAGCTTAGTACGAGGGCAGGGCCCGTACTTC.